The text below deals with one TCR beta chain. This clone was seen just once. Its specific antigen is unknown. No base-level quality is on record; no much larger clone is a single base apart. This sample is drawn from a study of blood T cell repertoires in COVID-19 (dated by TCRdb to 2018 to 2020). Regarding the study in general: Collaborator samples came from the United States, Italy and Spain and covered acute and convalescent phases of COVID-19. The material from the prospective study consisted of cDNA or gDNA derived from T cells, B-cell-depleted T cells, or PBMCs. The dataset comprised deeply sampled blood TCRbeta repertoires from subjects exposed to, actively infected with, or recovered from COVID-19. A freely available public database, intended as a resource for researchers studying the immune response to SARS-CoV-2, is where the repertoires were released. Samples came from the ongoing ImmuneRACE study (first 160 participants) plus 1,254 subjects from 6 global collaborators. The sample metadata nearly always contained a de-identified subject ID, COVID-19 status, age in years and sex. Where HLA class I and class II types were available, the types were taken from metadata supplied by the sample provider, not from assay-based typing. The full study reports these points: How much clinical and demographic metadata was included differed by source and by participant, and the metadata was provided uncurated.

As encoded in the germline V gene (reference sequence), CDR1 is MNHNY while CDR2 is SVGAGI. There are 14 amino acids in the CDR3, from cysteine to phenylalanine inclusive. Only CDR3 DNA remains: 42 bases, in frame from the first base. V lost 5 bases and J lost 8 bases, and the count of bases not matched to a germline gene is 9. TCRbeta CDR3 regions were amplified from genomic DNA by means of the immunoSEQ Assay, a bias-controlled multiplex PCR. The original methods were these. Nucleated cell counts per sample were estimated from amplification of reference gene primers within the assay. To quantify the absolute abundance of each unique TCRbeta CDR3 rearrangement, sequence reads were collapsed and filtered. Productive Simpson clonality was computed per sample as the square root of Simpson's diversity index over productive rearrangements. TCRdb provides this immuneACCESS table in a form limited to in-frame rearrangements. Some clones are lacking; in checked studies, under half of them reflect an unresolved V gene, and why the rest are absent is not known. That table is the source of V, J and clone size, and D and trimming were worked out from the DNA. This sample is represented by fewer than 400,000 clones; 85% to 90% of them were singletons. About 9.4% of the sample comes from the top ten.

Participants in the prospective study were aged about 18 to 95 years, lived in 20 to 25 United States geographic areas, and enrolled through a virtual design. Cohort assignment in the prospective study relied on participant-reported clinical history from a screening survey and a study questionnaire. Recovered participants in ImmuneRACE Cohort 3 were defined as having two consecutive negative NP/OP PCR tests, clearance from a healthcare professional, or resolution of symptoms. Mobile phlebotomists in the prospective study collected whole blood, serum and a nasopharyngeal or oropharyngeal swab from every participant. Over an approximately 2-month period, participants in the prospective study had the option of providing additional blood draws and questionnaires. Prospective study blood samples were shipped either frozen or at room temperature before DNA extraction.

This sequence uses TRBV6-6 and TRBJ1-2, with 9 junctional bases fitting TRBD1. Input material: PBMCs or T cells enriched from blood (not recorded which). The TCR sequence derives from a woman in her forties or fifties who had recovered from COVID-19. The DNA sequence is given as TGTGCCAGCAGTGAGGGACAGGGAGGGAAAGGCTACACCTTC. Translated, this gives CASSEGQGGKGYTF.